This T cell receptor beta chain emerged from a study of blood T cells in healthy people across ages. Study-wide findings and caveats: When set beside aged donors, long-lived donors presented more naive CD4+ cells and higher diversity.

About this clonotype: Its specificity is not known.

Extracted total RNA amounted to at least 5.5 micrograms for each sample. The CDR3 contains 17 residues. CDR1 and CDR2 (germline): SGHVS, FNYEAQ. V was pared by 2 bases and J by 7 bases, with 12 bases of the junction left unmatched. A J-beta primer mix and a sample-barcoded 5' primer were used in a second PCR of roughly 6 to 11 cycles. A single record per CDR3 protein comes from TCRdb applying MiXCR to the 5' RACE reads. The sample yields about 730,000 distinct CDR3 sequences, roughly 43% seen once. The sequence derives from a woman aged 55 to 70 in good health. The chain couples TRBV7-6 to TRBJ2-1; 9 nucleotides agree with TRBD2. Specimen: blood. CDR3 residues: CASSLLAAGGLGNEQFF. CDR3 sequence (DNA): TGTGCCAGCAGCTTACTCGCGGCGGGGGGGTTAGGGAATGAGCAGTTCTTC.